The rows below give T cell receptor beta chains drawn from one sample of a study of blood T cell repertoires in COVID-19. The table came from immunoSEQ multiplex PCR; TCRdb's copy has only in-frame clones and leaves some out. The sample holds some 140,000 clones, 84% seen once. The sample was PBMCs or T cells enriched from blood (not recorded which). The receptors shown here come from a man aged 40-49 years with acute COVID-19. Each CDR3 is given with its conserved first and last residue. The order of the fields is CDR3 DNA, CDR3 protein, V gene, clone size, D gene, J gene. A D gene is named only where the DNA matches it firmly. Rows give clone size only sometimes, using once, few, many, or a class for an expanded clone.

CDR3nt: TGTGCCTGGGGGGACTTCCCCGGAGGAGAGCAGTACTTC
CDR3aa: CAWGDFPGGEQYF
v_gene: TRBV30
abundance: -
d_gene: -
j_gene: TRBJ2-7

CDR3nt: TGTGCCAGCCCCGGGGGGGTTCCATCCTATGGCTACACCTTC
CDR3aa: CASPGGVPSYGYTF
v_gene: TRBV21-1
abundance: -
d_gene: -
j_gene: TRBJ1-2

CDR3nt: TGCAGCGTTGGCGGGGGTGGCCAGCCCCAGCATTTT
CDR3aa: CSVGGGGQPQHF
v_gene: TRBV29-1
abundance: -
d_gene: -
j_gene: TRBJ1-5

CDR3nt: TGTGCCAGCAGCTTAAAGGAGAATGAGCCATGGGAGACCCAGTACTTC
CDR3aa: CASSLKENEPWETQYF
v_gene: TRBV11-2
abundance: -
d_gene: -
j_gene: TRBJ2-5

CDR3nt: TGTGCCAGCAGCCGGACAGGGTCCGAGCAGTACTTC
CDR3aa: CASSRTGSEQYF
v_gene: TRBV5-5
abundance: -
d_gene: TRBD1
j_gene: TRBJ2-7

CDR3nt: TGTGCTAGTGGTTTGGACGGGACAATCACTGAAGCTTTCTTT
CDR3aa: CASGLDGTITEAFF
v_gene: TRBV12-5
abundance: -
d_gene: -
j_gene: TRBJ1-1

CDR3nt: TGTGCCAGCAGCTCCGGGTTGACGGCCGGGGTGAGCTACACCTTC
CDR3aa: CASSSGLTAGVSYTF
v_gene: TRBV11-2
abundance: few
d_gene: -
j_gene: TRBJ1-2

CDR3nt: TGTGCCAGCAGCCAAGGGCACAATAGCAATCAGCCCCAGCATTTT
CDR3aa: CASSQGHNSNQPQHF
v_gene: TRBV3-1/TRBV3-2
abundance: -
d_gene: -
j_gene: TRBJ1-5

CDR3nt: TGTGCCAGCAATGGACTAGCGGGAAGCACAGATACGCAGTATTTT
CDR3aa: CASNGLAGSTDTQYF
v_gene: TRBV6-5
abundance: few
d_gene: TRBD2
j_gene: TRBJ2-3

CDR3nt: TGTGCCTCCCGTCTAGCGGGGGGGCAATCCTACAATGAGCAGTTCTTC
CDR3aa: CASRLAGGQSYNEQFF
v_gene: TRBV5-8
abundance: -
d_gene: TRBD2
j_gene: TRBJ2-1

CDR3nt: TGTGCCAGCAGCTTGGGAGTAGGGACAGGGGATTGGGAGCAGTACTTC
CDR3aa: CASSLGVGTGDWEQYF
v_gene: TRBV7-8
abundance: -
d_gene: TRBD1
j_gene: TRBJ2-7

CDR3nt: TGTGCCAGCAGCCCCCCGAGGACTAGCGGGAGGTATTACAATGAGCAGTTCTTC
CDR3aa: CASSPPRTSGRYYNEQFF
v_gene: TRBV7-6
abundance: -
d_gene: TRBD2
j_gene: TRBJ2-1

CDR3nt: TGTGCCAGCAGCTTAGGGACACCAGGGAGCAATCAGCCCCAGCATTTT
CDR3aa: CASSLGTPGSNQPQHF
v_gene: TRBV7-6
abundance: few
d_gene: -
j_gene: TRBJ1-5

CDR3nt: TGTGCCACCAGTGATACAGGGTTAACGGAGACCCAGTACTTC
CDR3aa: CATSDTGLTETQYF
v_gene: TRBV24-1
abundance: -
d_gene: -
j_gene: TRBJ2-5

CDR3nt: TGTGCCTGGTGGACAGAAATGAACACTGAAGCTTTCTTT
CDR3aa: CAWWTEMNTEAFF
v_gene: TRBV30
abundance: -
d_gene: -
j_gene: TRBJ1-1

CDR3nt: TGTGCCAGCAGCTTAGATCGGGACGAGCAGTACTTC
CDR3aa: CASSLDRDEQYF
v_gene: TRBV11-2
abundance: -
d_gene: -
j_gene: TRBJ2-7

CDR3nt: TGTGCCAGTAGGCCCCGATCCGGGACAGGGGGCCTAAATGAGCAGTTCTTC
CDR3aa: CASRPRSGTGGLNEQFF
v_gene: TRBV19
abundance: -
d_gene: TRBD1
j_gene: TRBJ2-1

CDR3nt: TGTGCCAGCACCGAGGGAAGTAGCGGGAGACTTGAGACCCAGTACTTC
CDR3aa: CASTEGSSGRLETQYF
v_gene: TRBV7-2
abundance: -
d_gene: TRBD2
j_gene: TRBJ2-5

CDR3nt: TGTGCCAGCAGTCCCATACGACTGGAGCAGTACTTC
CDR3aa: CASSPIRLEQYF
v_gene: TRBV28
abundance: -
d_gene: -
j_gene: TRBJ2-7

CDR3nt: TGTGCCAGCAGTCTCAATGGGGGGGGTCCCAAGCAGTTCTTC
CDR3aa: CASSLNGGGPKQFF
v_gene: TRBV27
abundance: -
d_gene: TRBD2
j_gene: TRBJ2-1

CDR3nt: TGTGCCAGCAGACCCGGGTTATCAGATACGCAGTATTTT
CDR3aa: CASRPGLSDTQYF
v_gene: TRBV12-3/TRBV12-4
abundance: -
d_gene: -
j_gene: TRBJ2-3

CDR3nt: TGTGCCAGTAGTACGGGACAGGGGGAACACAATGAGCAGTTCTTC
CDR3aa: CASSTGQGEHNEQFF
v_gene: TRBV19
abundance: once
d_gene: TRBD1
j_gene: TRBJ2-1

CDR3nt: TGTGCCAGCAGCTTAACGCCTGGGGGCGGTGGGACCGGGGAGCTGTTTTTT
CDR3aa: CASSLTPGGGGTGELFF
v_gene: TRBV7-9
abundance: -
d_gene: -
j_gene: TRBJ2-2

CDR3nt: TGCGCCAGCAGCCCCCGACAGGGGAAGACCGGGGAGCTGTTTTTT
CDR3aa: CASSPRQGKTGELFF
v_gene: TRBV4-3
abundance: -
d_gene: TRBD1
j_gene: TRBJ2-2

CDR3nt: TGTGCCAGCAGCTTAACCGGGAGGGGGTCCGGGGAGCTGTTTTTT
CDR3aa: CASSLTGRGSGELFF
v_gene: TRBV11-2
abundance: -
d_gene: TRBD2
j_gene: TRBJ2-2

CDR3nt: TGTGCCAGCAGCAGTAGCCCCTACGAGCAGTACTTC
CDR3aa: CASSSSPYEQYF
v_gene: TRBV5-4
abundance: -
d_gene: -
j_gene: TRBJ2-7

CDR3nt: TGCGCCAGCAGCCAAGATCGGGAAGCGGCAGGAAACACCATATATTTT
CDR3aa: CASSQDREAAGNTIYF
v_gene: TRBV4-3
abundance: -
d_gene: -
j_gene: TRBJ1-3

CDR3nt: TGTGCCAGCAGTTTGGAACAGGTCTATGGCTACACCTTC
CDR3aa: CASSLEQVYGYTF
v_gene: TRBV28
abundance: -
d_gene: -
j_gene: TRBJ1-2

CDR3nt: TGTGCCAGCTCACCACGAGCGGGGGGGGACAATGAGCAGTTCTTC
CDR3aa: CASSPRAGGDNEQFF
v_gene: TRBV18
abundance: few
d_gene: TRBD2
j_gene: TRBJ2-1

CDR3nt: TGTGCCATCAGTGGAACGGGGACAAGCGGGGGGGGCAATGAGCAGTTCTTC
CDR3aa: CAISGTGTSGGGNEQFF
v_gene: TRBV10-3
abundance: -
d_gene: TRBD2
j_gene: TRBJ2-1

CDR3nt: TGTGCCAGCAGCATTGTGGAGACTGGTCCCTACGAGCAGTACTTC
CDR3aa: CASSIVETGPYEQYF
v_gene: TRBV7-2
abundance: -
d_gene: -
j_gene: TRBJ2-7

CDR3nt: TGTGCCAGCAGCCTGGATCGGACAGGGGAAGGCAATGAGCAGTTCTTC
CDR3aa: CASSLDRTGEGNEQFF
v_gene: TRBV5-4
abundance: -
d_gene: TRBD1
j_gene: TRBJ2-1